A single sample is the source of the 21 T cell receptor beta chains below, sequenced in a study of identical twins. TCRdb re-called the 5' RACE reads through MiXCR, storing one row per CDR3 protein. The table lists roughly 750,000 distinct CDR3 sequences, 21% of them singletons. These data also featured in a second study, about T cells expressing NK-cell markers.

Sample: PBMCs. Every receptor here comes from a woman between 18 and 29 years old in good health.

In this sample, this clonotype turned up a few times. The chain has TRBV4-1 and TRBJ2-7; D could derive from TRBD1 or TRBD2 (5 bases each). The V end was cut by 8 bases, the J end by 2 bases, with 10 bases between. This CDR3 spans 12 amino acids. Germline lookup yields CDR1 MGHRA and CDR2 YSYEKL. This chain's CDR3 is CASRDGPYEQYF. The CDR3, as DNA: TGCGCCAGCCGGGACGGACCCTACGAGCAGTACTTC.

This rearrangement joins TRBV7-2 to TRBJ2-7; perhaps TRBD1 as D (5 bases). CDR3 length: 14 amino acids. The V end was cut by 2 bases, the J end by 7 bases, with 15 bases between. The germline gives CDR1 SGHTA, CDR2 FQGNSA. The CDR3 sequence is CASSLRDSAWEQYF. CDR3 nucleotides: TGTGCCAGCAGCTTAAGAGACAGCGCTTGGGAGCAGTACTTC.

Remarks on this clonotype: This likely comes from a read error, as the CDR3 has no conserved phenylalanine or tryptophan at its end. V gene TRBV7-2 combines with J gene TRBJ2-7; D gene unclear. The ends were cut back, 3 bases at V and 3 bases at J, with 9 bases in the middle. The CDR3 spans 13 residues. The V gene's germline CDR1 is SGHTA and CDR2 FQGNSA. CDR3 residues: CASSLTGFYEQYY. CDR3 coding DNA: TGTGCCAGCAGCTTGACCGGTTTCTACGAGCAGTACTAC.

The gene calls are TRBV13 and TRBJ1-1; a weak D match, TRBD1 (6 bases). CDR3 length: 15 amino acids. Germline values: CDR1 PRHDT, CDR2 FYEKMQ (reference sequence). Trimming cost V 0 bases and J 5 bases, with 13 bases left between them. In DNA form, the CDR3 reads TGTGCCAGCAGCTTAGGCCTCGGGGGCAGTACTGAAGCTTTCTTT. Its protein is CASSLGLGGSTEAFF.

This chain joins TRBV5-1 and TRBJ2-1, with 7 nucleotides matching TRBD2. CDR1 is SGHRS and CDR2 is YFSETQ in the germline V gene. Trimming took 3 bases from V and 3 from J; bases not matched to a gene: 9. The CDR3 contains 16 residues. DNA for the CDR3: TGCGCCAGCAGCTATGGTACTAGCGCCGACTACAATGAGCAGTTCTTC. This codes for CASSYGTSADYNEQFF.

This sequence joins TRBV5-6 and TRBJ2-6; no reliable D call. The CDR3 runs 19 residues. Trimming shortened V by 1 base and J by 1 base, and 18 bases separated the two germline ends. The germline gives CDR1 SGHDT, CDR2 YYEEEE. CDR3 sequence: CASSLNVLNLPSGANVLTF. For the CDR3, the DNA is TGTGCCAGCAGCTTGAACGTCCTGAACCTCCCGTCTGGGGCCAACGTCCTGACTTTC.

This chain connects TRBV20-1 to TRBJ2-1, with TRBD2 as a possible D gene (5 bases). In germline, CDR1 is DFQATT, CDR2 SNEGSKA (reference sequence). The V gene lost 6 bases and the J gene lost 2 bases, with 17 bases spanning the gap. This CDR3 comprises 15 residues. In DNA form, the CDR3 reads TGCAGTGCGCGTCGGCCAGCGGCAACCTACAATGAGCAGTTCTTC. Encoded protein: CSARRPAATYNEQFF.

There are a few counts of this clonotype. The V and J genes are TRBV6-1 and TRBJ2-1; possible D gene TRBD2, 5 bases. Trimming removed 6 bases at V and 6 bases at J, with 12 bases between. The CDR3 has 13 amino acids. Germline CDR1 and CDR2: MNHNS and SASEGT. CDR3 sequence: CASRQNGGNEQFF. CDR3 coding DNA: TGTGCCAGCAGACAGAACGGAGGCAATGAGCAGTTCTTC.

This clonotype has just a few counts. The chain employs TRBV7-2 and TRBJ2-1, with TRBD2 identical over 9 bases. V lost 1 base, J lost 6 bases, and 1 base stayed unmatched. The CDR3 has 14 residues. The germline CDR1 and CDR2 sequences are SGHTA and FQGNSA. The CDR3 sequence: CASSLEREANEQFF. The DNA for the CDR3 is TGTGCCAGCAGCTTAGAGCGGGAGGCCAATGAGCAGTTCTTC.

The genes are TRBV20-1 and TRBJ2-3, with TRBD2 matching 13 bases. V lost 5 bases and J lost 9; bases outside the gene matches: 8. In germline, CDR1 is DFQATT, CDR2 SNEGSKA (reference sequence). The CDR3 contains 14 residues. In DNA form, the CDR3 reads TGCAGTGCTGGGACTAGCGGGGCCCAGGGCACGCAGTATTTT. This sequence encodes CSAGTSGAQGTQYF.

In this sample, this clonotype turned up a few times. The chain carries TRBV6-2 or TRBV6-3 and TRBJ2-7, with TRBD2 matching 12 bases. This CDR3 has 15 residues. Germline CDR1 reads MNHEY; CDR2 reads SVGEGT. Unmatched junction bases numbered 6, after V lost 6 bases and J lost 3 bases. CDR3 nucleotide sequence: TGTGCCAGCAGCCTTCCGGGACTAGCGGGCTACGAGCAGTACTTC. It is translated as CASSLPGLAGYEQYF.

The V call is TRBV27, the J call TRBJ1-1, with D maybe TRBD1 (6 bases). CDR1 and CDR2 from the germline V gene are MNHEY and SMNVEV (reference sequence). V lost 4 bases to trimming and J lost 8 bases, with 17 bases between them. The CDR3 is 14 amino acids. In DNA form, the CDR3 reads TGTGCCAGCAGTTCTTTGACAGGAAGCATCGAAGCTTTCTTT. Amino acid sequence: CASSSLTGSIEAFF.

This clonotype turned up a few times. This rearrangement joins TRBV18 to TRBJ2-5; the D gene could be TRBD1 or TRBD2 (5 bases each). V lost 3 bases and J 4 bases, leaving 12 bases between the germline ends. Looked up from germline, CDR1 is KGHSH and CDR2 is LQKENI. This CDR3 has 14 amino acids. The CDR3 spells CASSPTRGVETQYF. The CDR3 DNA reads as TGTGCCAGCTCACCTACAAGGGGAGTAGAGACCCAGTACTTC. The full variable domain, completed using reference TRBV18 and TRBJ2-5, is NAGVMQNPRHLVRRRGQEARLRCSPMKGHSHVYWYRQLPEEGLKFMVYLQKENIIDESGMPKERFSAEFPKEGPSILRIQQVVRGDSAAYFCASSPTRGVETQYFGPGTRLLVL.

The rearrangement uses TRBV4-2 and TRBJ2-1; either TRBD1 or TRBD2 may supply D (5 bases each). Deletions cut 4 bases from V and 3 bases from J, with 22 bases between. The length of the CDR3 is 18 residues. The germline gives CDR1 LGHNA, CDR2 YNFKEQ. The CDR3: CASSPAGTVGRVYNEQFF. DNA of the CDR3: TGTGCCAGCAGCCCGGCTGGGACGGTCGGCAGGGTCTACAATGAGCAGTTCTTC.

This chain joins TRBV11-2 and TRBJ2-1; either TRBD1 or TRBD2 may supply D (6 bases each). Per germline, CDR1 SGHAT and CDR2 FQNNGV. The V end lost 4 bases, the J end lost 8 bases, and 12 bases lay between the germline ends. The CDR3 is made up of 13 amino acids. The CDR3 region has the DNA TGTGCCAGCAGCTCGGGGGCCCGCGATGAGCAGTTCTTC. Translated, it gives CASSSGARDEQFF.

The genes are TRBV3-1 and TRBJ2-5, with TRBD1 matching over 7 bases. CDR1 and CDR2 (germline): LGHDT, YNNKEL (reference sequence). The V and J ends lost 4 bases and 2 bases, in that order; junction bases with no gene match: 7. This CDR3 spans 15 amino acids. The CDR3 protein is CASSPGQALQETQYF. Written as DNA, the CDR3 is TGTGCCAGCAGCCCAGGACAGGCCCTTCAAGAGACCCAGTACTTC.

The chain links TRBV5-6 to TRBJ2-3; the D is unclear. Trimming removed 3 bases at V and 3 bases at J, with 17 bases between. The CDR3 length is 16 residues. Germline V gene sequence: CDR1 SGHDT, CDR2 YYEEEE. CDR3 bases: TGTGCCAGCAGCTCAGTCAGTCTCTGGTTGACAGATACGCAGTATTTT. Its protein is CASSSVSLWLTDTQYF.

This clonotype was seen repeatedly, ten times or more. In DNA form, the CDR3 reads TGCAGTGCTACCAGGGGGGCCAAAAACATTCAGTACTTC. Translating it yields CSATRGAKNIQYF. V gene TRBV20-1 combines with J gene TRBJ2-4; 7 bases fit TRBD1. CDR3 length: 13 residues. With V trimmed by 4 bases and J by 1 base, 1 base remained unmatched. Germline CDR1 reads DFQATT; CDR2 reads SNEGSKA (reference sequence).

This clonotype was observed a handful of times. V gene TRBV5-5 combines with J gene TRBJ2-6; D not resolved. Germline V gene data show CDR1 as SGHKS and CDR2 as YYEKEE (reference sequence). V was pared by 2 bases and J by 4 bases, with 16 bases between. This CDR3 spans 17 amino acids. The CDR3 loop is CASSFTAAKSGANVLTF. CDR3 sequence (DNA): TGTGCCAGCAGCTTTACGGCGGCAAAGTCCGGGGCCAACGTCCTGACTTTC.

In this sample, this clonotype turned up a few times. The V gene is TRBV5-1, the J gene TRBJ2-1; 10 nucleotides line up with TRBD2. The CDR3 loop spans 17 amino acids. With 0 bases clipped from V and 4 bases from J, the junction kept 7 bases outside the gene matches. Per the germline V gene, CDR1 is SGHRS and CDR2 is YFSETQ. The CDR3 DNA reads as TGCGCCAGCAGCTTGGTCGGACTAGCGGCCGCGTACAATGAGCAGTTCTTC. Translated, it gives CASSLVGLAAAYNEQFF.

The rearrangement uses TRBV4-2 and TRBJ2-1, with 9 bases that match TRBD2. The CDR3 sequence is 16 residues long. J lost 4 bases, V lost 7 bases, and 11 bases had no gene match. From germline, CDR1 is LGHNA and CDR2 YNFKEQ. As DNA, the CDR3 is TGTGCCAGCACCCCAGGAGCGGGGGGTATGTACAATGAGCAGTTCTTC. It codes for CASTPGAGGMYNEQFF.